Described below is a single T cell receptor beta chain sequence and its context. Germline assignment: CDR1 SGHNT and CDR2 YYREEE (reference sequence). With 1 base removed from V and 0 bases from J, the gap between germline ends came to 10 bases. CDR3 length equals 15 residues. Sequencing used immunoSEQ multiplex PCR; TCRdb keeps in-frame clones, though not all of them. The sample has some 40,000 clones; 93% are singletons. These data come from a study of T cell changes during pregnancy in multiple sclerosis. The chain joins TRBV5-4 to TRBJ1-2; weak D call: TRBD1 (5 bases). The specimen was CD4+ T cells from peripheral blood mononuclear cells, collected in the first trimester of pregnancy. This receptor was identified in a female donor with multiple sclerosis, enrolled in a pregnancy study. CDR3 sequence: CASSLPRESNYGYTF. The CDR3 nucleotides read TGTGCCAGCAGCTTGCCCAGGGAATCTAACTATGGCTACACCTTC.